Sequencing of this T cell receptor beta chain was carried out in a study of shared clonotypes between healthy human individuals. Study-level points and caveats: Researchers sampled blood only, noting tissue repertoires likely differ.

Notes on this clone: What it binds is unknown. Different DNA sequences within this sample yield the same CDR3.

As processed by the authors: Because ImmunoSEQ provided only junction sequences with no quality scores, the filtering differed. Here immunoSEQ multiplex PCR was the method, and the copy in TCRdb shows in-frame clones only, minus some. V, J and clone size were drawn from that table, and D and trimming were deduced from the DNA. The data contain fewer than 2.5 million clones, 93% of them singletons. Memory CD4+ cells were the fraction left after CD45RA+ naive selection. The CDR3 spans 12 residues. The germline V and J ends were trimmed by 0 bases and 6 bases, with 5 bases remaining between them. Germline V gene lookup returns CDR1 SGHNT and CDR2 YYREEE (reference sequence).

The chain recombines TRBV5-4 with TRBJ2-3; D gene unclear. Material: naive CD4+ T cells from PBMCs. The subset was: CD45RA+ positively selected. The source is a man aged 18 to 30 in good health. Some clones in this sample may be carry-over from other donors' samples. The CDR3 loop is CASSLATDTQYF. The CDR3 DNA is TGTGCCAGCAGCTTGGCCACCGATACGCAGTATTTT.